Following are 15 T cell receptor beta chains from one sample sequenced in a study of blood T cells in healthy people across ages. The authors ran a second PCR of 7 to 11 cycles using a sample-barcoded 5' primer and a J-beta primer mix. MiXCR was run by TCRdb on the 5' RACE reads, yielding one entry per CDR3 protein. The sample lists about 2 million distinct CDR3 sequences; less than 50% were seen once. What was sequenced was blood. The origin of the receptors is a woman between 40 and 55 years old in good health.

This clonotype showed up just a few times. CDR3 coding DNA: TGCAGTGCTACCGCAGGATCCTATGGCTACACCTTC. This encodes CSATAGSYGYTF. This rearrangement joins TRBV20-1 to TRBJ1-2; D unresolved. The CDR3 is made up of 12 amino acids. V was trimmed by 4 bases and J by 4 bases, leaving 10 bases between them. Germline V gene data show CDR1 as DFQATT and CDR2 as SNEGSKA (reference sequence).

V gene TRBV4-2 combines with J gene TRBJ2-1, with D perhaps assigned TRBD1 or TRBD2 (5 bases each). The germline V gene has CDR1 LGHNA and CDR2 YNFKEQ. The length of the CDR3 is 16 residues. With 0 bases removed from V and 10 bases from J, the gap between germline ends came to 19 bases. CDR3 coding DNA: TGTGCCAGCAGCCAAGACCCCCGGGACCAACTCGGGGAGCAGTTCTTC. It encodes CASSQDPRDQLGEQFF.

This clonotype showed up just a few times. This sequence joins TRBV12-3 or TRBV12-4 and TRBJ1-6; 11 bases are a match to TRBD1. Trimming took 5 bases from V and 9 from J; bases not matched to a gene: 6. The CDR3 consists of 15 residues. The CDR3 protein is CASSPQDRGLSPLHF. For the CDR3, the DNA is TGTGCCAGCAGTCCGCAGGACAGGGGGCTTTCACCCCTCCACTTT.

The rearrangement uses TRBV28 and TRBJ2-3; D is undetermined. The V and J ends lost 10 bases and 0 bases respectively, with 14 bases between them. In germline, CDR1 is MDHEN, CDR2 SYDVKM. This CDR3 comprises 14 residues. This CDR3 is CATKYTYSTDTQYF. As DNA, the CDR3 is TGTGCCACCAAGTATACTTATAGCACAGATACGCAGTATTTT.

This clonotype was detected only a few times. The gene calls are TRBV20-1 and TRBJ1-4, with 7 positions matching TRBD1. The CDR3 extends over 15 amino acids. J was trimmed by 1 base and V by 3 bases; bases with no gene match: 5. The V gene's germline CDR1 is DFQATT and CDR2 SNEGSKA (reference sequence). CDR3 DNA sequence: TGCAGTGCTAGCGGAACAGGGGTAACTAATGAAAAACTGTTTTTT. It yields the protein CSASGTGVTNEKLFF.

This clonotype has just one count. The chain uses TRBV20-1 and TRBJ1-6; D call uncertain. CDR3 length: 11 residues. CDR1 and CDR2 from the germline V gene are DFQATT and SNEGSKA (reference sequence). The V and J ends lost 2 bases and 13 bases respectively, with 9 bases between them. CDR3 protein: CSARMTGPLHF. In DNA form, the CDR3 reads TGCAGTGCTAGAATGACTGGGCCCCTCCACTTT.

V and J are TRBV9 and TRBJ1-2, with a possible D match to TRBD1 (6 bases). The CDR3 spans 15 residues. Germline values: CDR1 SGDLS, CDR2 YYNGEE. Trimming removed 4 bases at V and 6 bases at J, with 19 bases between. The CDR3 nucleotides are TGTGCCAGCAGCCGTAACCTACAGGGACCTCATGGCTACACCTTC. It codes for CASSRNLQGPHGYTF.

The V and J genes are TRBV6-5 and TRBJ2-1, with D unresolved. Germline CDR1 and CDR2: MNHEY and SVGAGI. The CDR3 sequence is 15 residues long. V was cut by 2 bases and J by 2 bases, with 10 bases left in between. In DNA, the CDR3 is TGTGCCAGCAGTTACAGGCAGGTGACCTACAATGAGCAGTTCTTC. Translation: CASSYRQVTYNEQFF.

The rearrangement joins TRBV4-2 to TRBJ2-4, with 11 nucleotides matching TRBD2. CDR1 is LGHNA, CDR2 YNFKEQ, per germline. V dropped 4 bases and J dropped 0; count of bases not matched to a gene: 17. This CDR3 spans 21 amino acids. This CDR3 reads CASSRSAFSGGADLAKNIQYF. CDR3 bases: TGTGCCAGCAGCCGGAGTGCTTTTAGCGGGGGGGCAGACTTAGCCAAAAACATTCAGTACTTC.

This sequence joins TRBV14 and TRBJ2-7; D may be TRBD1 or TRBD2 (5 bases each). V lost 1 base and J 6 bases, leaving 19 bases between the germline ends. Per germline, CDR1 SGHDN and CDR2 FVKESK. CDR3 size: 16 residues. CDR3 coding DNA: TGTGCCAGCAGCCAAGGAGGGGCCCTTCGACCTCTCGAGCAGTACTTC. It codes for CASSQGGALRPLEQYF.

This clonotype was detected once. One junction end does not reproduce the germline sequence, and a read error may be involved. The rearrangement joins TRBV12-3 or TRBV12-4 to TRBJ2-1; TRBD2 is a possible D gene (5 bases). The CDR3 sequence is 11 residues long. The CDR3 loop is CASESYNGQFF. CDR3 nucleotide sequence: TGTGCTAGCGAGTCCTACAATGGGCAGTTCTTC.

J is TRBJ1-2 and V is TRBV25-1; 12 bases fit TRBD1. The CDR3 is 19 amino acids. With V trimmed by 3 bases and J by 4 bases, 15 bases remained unmatched. The germline CDR1 and CDR2 sequences are MGHDK and SYGVNS. CDR3 sequence (DNA): TGTGCCAGCAGTGACCCTGGGCCGGGACAGGGGGCGGTCACCTATGGCTACACCTTC. Amino acids: CASSDPGPGQGAVTYGYTF.

The chain uses TRBV4-1 and TRBJ2-7; 9 bases line up with TRBD2. CDR1 is MGHRA and CDR2 is YSYEKL in the germline V gene. The CDR3 has 15 residues. The V and J ends lost 0 bases and 2 bases, in that order; junction bases with no gene match: 2. CDR3 DNA sequence: TGCGCCAGCAGCCAAGAGGCTAGCGGGGCCTACGAGCAGTACTTC. Translated: CASSQEASGAYEQYF.

This clonotype was counted only a few times. The J gene is TRBJ2-3, the V gene TRBV11-1; D unclear. V was trimmed by 3 bases and J by 0 bases, leaving 13 bases between them. The germline V gene encodes CDR1 SGHAT and CDR2 FQDESV (reference sequence). The CDR3 sequence is 16 residues long. The CDR3 DNA follows: TGTGCCAGCAGCTTTTCGGACCAATCGAGCACAGATACGCAGTATTTT. Its protein is CASSFSDQSSTDTQYF.

The chain uses TRBV27 and TRBJ1-4, with D perhaps TRBD1 (6 bases). Germline-derived CDR1 and CDR2 are MNHEY and SMNVEV (reference sequence). This CDR3 is built from 14 residues. The V end was cut by 2 bases, the J end by 5 bases, with 9 bases between. The CDR3: CASSLQGSNEKLFF. CDR3 in DNA: TGTGCCAGCAGTTTACAGGGGTCGAATGAAAAACTGTTTTTT.